This TCR beta chain was recorded in a study of T-cell reconstitution after alpha-beta-depleted transplantation in children. The CDR3 loop spans 12 amino acids. The V end lost 1 base, the J end lost 14 bases, and 9 bases lay between the germline ends. Using unique molecular identifiers, the investigators prepared the TCRbeta library. TCRdb fed the PCR reads into MiXCR, producing one record per CDR3 protein. Of approximately 390,000 distinct CDR3 sequences listed, roughly 11% were seen once; the top ten hold approximately 5%. The rearrangement uses TRBV12-3 or TRBV12-4 and TRBJ1-6; a possible D gene is TRBD1 (5 bases). The sequences come from PBMCs from the stem cell graft donor, collected from the stem cell graft. This receptor was obtained from a human donor who donated a stem cell graft to a child with acute myeloid leukemia. The CDR3 DNA follows: TGTGCCAGCAGTTTAGGCGGGGCGGCCCTCCACTTT. Its protein is CASSLGGAALHF.